This T cell receptor (beta chain) was profiled in a study of shared clonotypes between healthy human individuals. General study points: Clonotypes shared by all four donors outscored non-shared clonotypes in generation probability.

Terminally differentiated effector memory CD45RA+ cells were excluded from the naive CD8 cells, which were CD45RO-negative and positively selected for CCR7. The healthy adult donors were HIV-negative and reported no recent acute infections or vaccinations. Once extracted for a subset, genomic DNA was divided evenly among several immunoSEQ plates. TCRdb's table, derived via immunoSEQ multiplex PCR, lists solely in-frame clones and lacks some. The sample holds roughly 2,000,000 clones, 85% to 95% seen once. This CDR3 comprises 14 residues. CDR1 and CDR2 (germline): MNHEY, SMNVEV (reference sequence). V shed 6 bases and J shed 0 bases, with 11 bases lying between them. Points on this clone: The antigen is not known.

This receptor was taken from a man aged 18 to 30 in good health. Some clones in this sample may be carry-over from other donors' samples. Source material: naive CD8+ T cells from PBMCs. V and J are TRBV27 and TRBJ1-2, with D perhaps matching TRBD1 (6 bases). The CDR3 coding sequence is TGTGCCAGCAGAGAACAGGGCGCTAACTATGGCTACACCTTC. Encoded protein: CASREQGANYGYTF.